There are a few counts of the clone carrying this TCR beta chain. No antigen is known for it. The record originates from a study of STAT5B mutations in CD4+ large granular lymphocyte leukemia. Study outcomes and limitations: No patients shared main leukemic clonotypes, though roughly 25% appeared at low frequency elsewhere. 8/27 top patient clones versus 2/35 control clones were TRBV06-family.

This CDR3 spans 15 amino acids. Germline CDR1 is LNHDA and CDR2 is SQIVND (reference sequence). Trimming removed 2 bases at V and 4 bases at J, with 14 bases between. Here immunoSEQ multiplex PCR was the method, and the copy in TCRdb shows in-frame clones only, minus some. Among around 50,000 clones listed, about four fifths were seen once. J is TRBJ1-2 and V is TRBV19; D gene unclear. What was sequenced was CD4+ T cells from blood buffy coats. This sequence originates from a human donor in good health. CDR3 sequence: CASSISYGQIYGYTF. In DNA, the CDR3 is TGTGCCAGTAGTATATCCTACGGGCAGATCTATGGCTACACCTTC.